This T cell receptor beta chain was identified in a study of T cell repertoires in cytomegalovirus infection. About the study: As its CMV epitopes, the study selected recently identified HLA-C-restricted and well-studied HLA-B-restricted targets. Through public TCR beta signatures, both CMV infection and matching HLA type were indicated.

CDR3 length equals 15 residues. Germline V gene sequence: CDR1 KGHDR, CDR2 SFDVKD. Trimming shortened V by 9 bases and J by 2 bases, and 16 bases separated the two germline ends. About this clonotype itself: Its antigen is not known.

TCRdb processed the reads anew with MiXCR; each CDR3 protein has one entry. The sample holds a few hundred thousand distinct CDR3 sequences, approximately 40% seen once. The V call is TRBV24-1, the J call TRBJ2-1, with D perhaps given as TRBD1 or TRBD2 (5 bases each). The source is a human donor in good health (CMV status not recorded). Some clones in this sample may be carry-over from other donors' samples. The material was cultured PBMCs, obtained from culture after CMV antigen stimulation. The CDR3 DNA reads as TGTGCCACCCAACCCCGGGACGGTACCTACAATGAGCAGTTCTTC. Encoded protein: CATQPRDGTYNEQFF.